This T cell receptor (beta chain) was sequenced for a study of blood T cell repertoires in COVID-19. Sequencing used immunoSEQ multiplex PCR; TCRdb keeps in-frame clones, though not all of them. The table lists about 400,000 clones, approximately 90% of them singletons. With 7 bases removed from V and 6 bases from J, the gap between germline ends came to 13 bases. Germline V gene data show CDR1 as SNHLY and CDR2 as FYNNEI. This CDR3 is 14 amino acids long. Sequenced sample: PBMCs or T cells enriched from blood (not recorded which). This rearrangement joins TRBV2 to TRBJ1-6; possible D gene TRBD1, 5 bases. The TCR comes from a woman aged 45-59 years who had recovered from COVID-19. This chain's CDR3 is CASIGGGSNSPLHF. CDR3 sequence (DNA): TGTGCCAGCATCGGCGGGGGTAGTAATTCACCCCTCCACTTT.